Reported below is one T cell receptor (beta chain). What it binds is not known. The CDR3 does not end in the conserved phenylalanine or tryptophan, so this is likely a read error. The ends lost 2 bases at V and 7 bases at J; junction bases unmatched: 8. CDR3 length: 13 amino acids. The V gene's germline CDR1 is DFQATT and CDR2 SNEGSKA (reference sequence). This sample was included in a study of T-cell memory formation after mild COVID-19. Employing constant-segment primers, 5'RACE generated TCR alpha and TCR beta cDNA libraries bearing sample barcodes and UMIs. One entry per CDR3 protein results from TCRdb running MiXCR on the 5' RACE reads. Of some 250,000 distinct CDR3 sequences in the sample, 8% to 9.5% were seen once. Study results and limitations: Largely, contracting CD4+ clones fell within CM and EM, and contracting CD8+ clones within EMRA.

The material sequenced was PBMCs or a T cell subset sorted from them (not recorded which). The chain has TRBV20-1 and TRBJ2-7; TRBD1 matches at 7 bases. The origin of this receptor is a man between 18 and 29 years old who had mild COVID-19 (a few samples of this study predate the infection). Cell type and time point are not known. The CDR3 nucleotides are TGCAGTGCTAGATCGCGAGGGGGCGGTGAGCAGTACATC. Translated: CSARSRGGGEQYI.